This is a list of T cell receptor beta chains from one sample in a study of shared clonotypes between healthy human individuals. Sequencing used immunoSEQ multiplex PCR; TCRdb keeps in-frame clones, though not all of them. This table has some 490,000 clones, around 85% appearing once. Input material: PBMCs. All receptors come from a woman aged 40 to 49 in good health. Some clones in this sample may be carry-over from other donors' samples. The CDR3 runs from the conserved cysteine through the conserved F or W. The order of the fields is J gene, clone size, V gene, D gene, CDR3 protein, CDR3 DNA. D genes are given only for firm matches. For some rows the clone size is stated as once, few or many, or as a class when expanded; others skip it.

j_call: TRBJ2-1
clone_size: .
v_call: TRBV29-1
d_call: .
cdr3_aa: CSVEWQGTYNEQFF
cdr3_nt: TGCAGCGTCGAGTGGCAGGGGACCTACAATGAGCAGTTCTTC

j_call: TRBJ1-5
clone_size: .
v_call: TRBV7-8
d_call: TRBD1
cdr3_aa: CASSLGTGAGRPQHF
cdr3_nt: TGTGCCAGCAGCTTAGGGACAGGGGCCGGACGGCCCCAGCATTTT

j_call: TRBJ2-2
clone_size: many
v_call: TRBV5-4
d_call: TRBD1
cdr3_aa: CASSLGTATGELFF
cdr3_nt: TGTGCCAGCAGCCTCGGGACAGCCACCGGGGAGCTGTTTTTT

j_call: TRBJ2-6
clone_size: .
v_call: TRBV28
d_call: .
cdr3_aa: CASSLQGPNVLTF
cdr3_nt: TGTGCCAGCAGTCTACAGGGTCCCAACGTCCTGACTTTC

j_call: TRBJ2-7
clone_size: .
v_call: TRBV6-6
d_call: .
cdr3_aa: CASSYGVYEQYF
cdr3_nt: TGTGCCAGCAGTTACGGAGTCTACGAGCAGTACTTC

j_call: TRBJ2-7
clone_size: once
v_call: TRBV18
d_call: TRBD2
cdr3_aa: CASSPPAGGSSYEQYF
cdr3_nt: TGTGCCAGCTCACCCCCGGCGGGAGGGAGCTCCTACGAGCAGTACTTC

j_call: TRBJ1-2
clone_size: .
v_call: TRBV6-5
d_call: .
cdr3_aa: CASSVDQRSYGYTF
cdr3_nt: TGTGCCAGCAGTGTAGATCAGAGAAGCTATGGCTACACCTTC

j_call: TRBJ2-1
clone_size: .
v_call: TRBV5-8
d_call: .
cdr3_aa: CASSLGTGDEQFF
cdr3_nt: TGTGCCAGCAGCTTGGGGACGGGGGATGAGCAGTTCTTC

j_call: TRBJ2-7
clone_size: many
v_call: TRBV2
d_call: .
cdr3_aa: CASSDRQGGYEQYF
cdr3_nt: TGTGCCAGCAGTGATCGACAGGGAGGCTACGAGCAGTACTTC

j_call: TRBJ1-5
clone_size: once
v_call: TRBV19
d_call: TRBD1
cdr3_aa: CASSLTGLNQPQHF
cdr3_nt: TGTGCCAGTAGTTTGACAGGGCTCAATCAGCCCCAGCATTTT

j_call: TRBJ1-5
clone_size: .
v_call: TRBV6-5
d_call: TRBD1
cdr3_aa: CASRDTGTANQPQHF
cdr3_nt: TGTGCCAGCAGGGATACCGGGACAGCAAATCAGCCCCAGCATTTT

j_call: TRBJ1-4
clone_size: once
v_call: TRBV28
d_call: TRBD1
cdr3_aa: CASSSAGTGTTNEKLFF
cdr3_nt: TGTGCCAGCAGTAGCGCCGGGACAGGGACTACTAATGAAAAACTGTTTTTT

j_call: TRBJ2-3
clone_size: .
v_call: TRBV28
d_call: .
cdr3_aa: CASRGARIPDTQYF
cdr3_nt: TGTGCCAGCAGGGGTGCCAGAATCCCAGATACGCAGTATTTT

j_call: TRBJ1-2
clone_size: .
v_call: TRBV28
d_call: .
cdr3_aa: CASKPGPGAYGYTF
cdr3_nt: TGTGCCAGCAAGCCAGGCCCCGGGGCCTATGGCTACACCTTC

j_call: TRBJ1-6
clone_size: many
v_call: TRBV5-1
d_call: .
cdr3_aa: CASSPLEAGTNSPLHF
cdr3_nt: TGCGCCAGCAGCCCTTTGGAGGCAGGGACGAACTCACCCCTCCACTTT

j_call: TRBJ2-1
clone_size: .
v_call: TRBV9
d_call: .
cdr3_aa: CASSVLGNHNEQFF
cdr3_nt: TGTGCCAGCAGCGTACTAGGGAACCACAATGAGCAGTTCTTC

j_call: TRBJ2-2
clone_size: .
v_call: TRBV5-4
d_call: .
cdr3_aa: CASSSSGLATGELFF
cdr3_nt: TGTGCCAGCAGCTCCTCGGGACTTGCGACCGGGGAGCTGTTTTTT

j_call: TRBJ1-1
clone_size: .
v_call: TRBV5-1
d_call: .
cdr3_aa: CASSLAAGDTEAFF
cdr3_nt: TGCGCCAGCAGCTTGGCGGCCGGGGATACTGAAGCTTTCTTT

j_call: TRBJ2-7
clone_size: .
v_call: TRBV5-1
d_call: TRBD2
cdr3_aa: CASTPFSGAYEQYF
cdr3_nt: TGCGCCAGCACCCCTTTTAGCGGGGCCTACGAGCAGTACTTC

j_call: TRBJ2-1
clone_size: .
v_call: TRBV25-1
d_call: .
cdr3_aa: CASRDRGLPDNEQFF
cdr3_nt: TGTGCCAGCAGGGATAGGGGACTTCCCGACAATGAGCAGTTCTTC

j_call: TRBJ1-1
clone_size: .
v_call: TRBV11-3
d_call: .
cdr3_aa: CASSLGGDTEAFF
cdr3_nt: TGTGCCAGCAGCTTAGGCGGGGACACTGAAGCTTTCTTT

j_call: TRBJ2-7
clone_size: few
v_call: TRBV28
d_call: .
cdr3_aa: CASSTPRGSPYEQYF
cdr3_nt: TGTGCCAGCAGCACGCCTAGGGGGTCACCCTACGAGCAGTACTTC

j_call: TRBJ1-5
clone_size: .
v_call: TRBV6-1
d_call: .
cdr3_aa: CASITRGSNQPQHF
cdr3_nt: TGTGCCAGCATAACGAGGGGTAGCAATCAGCCCCAGCATTTT

j_call: TRBJ2-3
clone_size: .
v_call: TRBV2
d_call: .
cdr3_aa: CASRSTTDTQYF
cdr3_nt: TGTGCCAGCAGGAGCACCACAGATACGCAGTATTTT

j_call: TRBJ2-5
clone_size: .
v_call: TRBV11-2
d_call: .
cdr3_aa: CASSLRQGGREETQYF
cdr3_nt: TGTGCCAGCAGCTTAAGGCAGGGGGGTAGGGAAGAGACCCAGTACTTC

j_call: TRBJ2-7
clone_size: .
v_call: TRBV5-1
d_call: .
cdr3_aa: CASSQDFYEQYF
cdr3_nt: TGCGCCAGCAGCCAAGACTTCTACGAGCAGTACTTC

j_call: TRBJ2-7
clone_size: .
v_call: TRBV10-3
d_call: .
cdr3_aa: CAISESDEQYF
cdr3_nt: TGTGCCATCAGTGAGTCGGACGAGCAGTACTTC

j_call: TRBJ2-7
clone_size: .
v_call: TRBV4-2
d_call: TRBD2
cdr3_aa: CASSQDLRLAAGSYEQYF
cdr3_nt: TGTGCCAGCAGCCAGGATCTCCGACTAGCGGCCGGCTCCTACGAGCAGTACTTC

j_call: TRBJ1-4
clone_size: .
v_call: TRBV9
d_call: .
cdr3_aa: CASSRGGEKLFF
cdr3_nt: TGTGCCAGCAGTAGAGGGGGAGAAAAACTGTTTTTT

j_call: TRBJ1-2
clone_size: .
v_call: TRBV19
d_call: TRBD1
cdr3_aa: CASSFRDRVGYTF
cdr3_nt: TGTGCCAGTAGTTTCCGGGACAGGGTAGGCTACACCTTC

j_call: TRBJ2-4
clone_size: .
v_call: TRBV21-1
d_call: .
cdr3_aa: CASSTSGPRPKNIQYF
cdr3_nt: TGTGCCAGCAGCACCTCAGGCCCGAGACCAAAAAACATTCAGTACTTC

j_call: TRBJ2-5
clone_size: .
v_call: TRBV11-1
d_call: .
cdr3_aa: CASSAIPGHQETQYF
cdr3_nt: TGTGCCAGCAGCGCAATACCGGGACACCAAGAGACCCAGTACTTC

j_call: TRBJ2-3
clone_size: few
v_call: TRBV6-5
d_call: .
cdr3_aa: CASSYSEETDTQYF
cdr3_nt: TGTGCCAGCAGTTACTCAGAGGAGACAGATACGCAGTATTTT

j_call: TRBJ2-1
clone_size: .
v_call: TRBV7-3
d_call: TRBD2
cdr3_aa: CASSPTSVSYNEQFF
cdr3_nt: TGTGCCAGCAGCCCCACTAGCGTCTCCTACAATGAGCAGTTCTTC

j_call: TRBJ1-6
clone_size: .
v_call: TRBV18
d_call: .
cdr3_aa: CASSAGRSDSPLHF
cdr3_nt: TGTGCCAGCTCAGCGGGGCGCAGTGACTCACCCCTCCACTTT

j_call: TRBJ2-1
clone_size: .
v_call: TRBV11-3
d_call: .
cdr3_aa: CASSLGRVNEQFF
cdr3_nt: TGTGCCAGCAGCTTGGGGCGAGTCAATGAGCAGTTCTTC

j_call: TRBJ1-3
clone_size: .
v_call: TRBV13
d_call: .
cdr3_aa: CASSRGADGNTIYF
cdr3_nt: TGTGCCAGCAGCCGGGGGGCTGACGGAAACACCATATATTTT

j_call: TRBJ1-2
clone_size: .
v_call: TRBV27
d_call: .
cdr3_aa: CASSSNNPTGINYGYTF
cdr3_nt: TGTGCCAGCAGCAGCAATAACCCTACAGGGATTAACTATGGCTACACCTTC

j_call: TRBJ2-1
clone_size: .
v_call: TRBV5-1
d_call: .
cdr3_aa: CASSSDRYNEQFF
cdr3_nt: TGCGCCAGCAGCTCGGACAGATACAATGAGCAGTTCTTC

j_call: TRBJ2-7
clone_size: .
v_call: TRBV4-2
d_call: .
cdr3_aa: CASSHGLPTYEQYF
cdr3_nt: TGTGCCAGCAGCCACGGACTCCCGACCTACGAGCAGTACTTC

j_call: TRBJ2-2
clone_size: once
v_call: TRBV7-2
d_call: .
cdr3_aa: CASSLAHRQASNTGELFF
cdr3_nt: TGTGCCAGCAGCTTAGCTCATCGACAGGCCTCGAACACCGGGGAGCTGTTTTTT

j_call: TRBJ2-7
clone_size: .
v_call: TRBV7-2
d_call: TRBD1
cdr3_aa: CASSAPDRAYEQYF
cdr3_nt: TGTGCCAGCAGCGCTCCCGACAGGGCCTACGAGCAGTACTTC

j_call: TRBJ2-1
clone_size: .
v_call: TRBV28
d_call: .
cdr3_aa: CASSLGRVQFF
cdr3_nt: TGTGCCAGCAGTTTAGGCAGGGTTCAGTTCTTC

j_call: TRBJ1-5
clone_size: .
v_call: TRBV28
d_call: .
cdr3_aa: CASSSPNQPQHF
cdr3_nt: TGTGCCAGCAGCTCACCTAATCAGCCCCAGCATTTT

j_call: TRBJ1-5
clone_size: once
v_call: TRBV27
d_call: .
cdr3_aa: CASSYRDNQPQHF
cdr3_nt: TGTGCCAGCAGTTACAGGGACAATCAGCCCCAGCATTTT

j_call: TRBJ2-1
clone_size: .
v_call: TRBV1
d_call: .
cdr3_aa: CTSSRTIAGGPEQFF
cdr3_nt: TGCACCAGCAGCCGCACAATAGCGGGAGGCCCTGAGCAGTTCTTC

j_call: TRBJ1-5
clone_size: .
v_call: TRBV28
d_call: TRBD1
cdr3_aa: CASGQGRQPQHF
cdr3_nt: TGTGCCAGCGGACAGGGAAGGCAGCCCCAGCATTTT

j_call: TRBJ2-7
clone_size: .
v_call: TRBV28
d_call: .
cdr3_aa: CASRGSLGEQYF
cdr3_nt: TGTGCCAGCAGGGGTAGTCTAGGCGAGCAGTACTTC

j_call: TRBJ2-3
clone_size: .
v_call: TRBV5-1
d_call: .
cdr3_aa: CASSFNSGPTDTQYF
cdr3_nt: TGCGCCAGCAGCTTTAACAGCGGCCCCACAGATACGCAGTATTTT

j_call: TRBJ2-5
clone_size: .
v_call: TRBV7-9
d_call: TRBD2
cdr3_aa: CASSYLGSGYQETQYF
cdr3_nt: TGTGCCAGCAGCTACCTAGGTAGCGGGTACCAAGAGACCCAGTACTTC

j_call: TRBJ2-7
clone_size: .
v_call: TRBV30
d_call: .
cdr3_aa: CAWSFGQTYEQYF
cdr3_nt: TGTGCCTGGAGCTTCGGACAGACCTACGAGCAGTACTTC

j_call: TRBJ2-2
clone_size: .
v_call: TRBV1
d_call: .
cdr3_aa: CTSSHKGLAGTNTGELFF
cdr3_nt: TGCACCAGCAGCCATAAGGGGCTAGCGGGGACGAACACCGGGGAGCTGTTTTTT

j_call: TRBJ2-3
clone_size: .
v_call: TRBV9
d_call: TRBD2
cdr3_aa: CASSALLAGGQDTQYF
cdr3_nt: TGTGCCAGCAGCGCGCTGCTAGCGGGAGGGCAAGATACGCAGTATTTT

j_call: TRBJ2-3
clone_size: .
v_call: TRBV4-2
d_call: .
cdr3_aa: CASSPRGSPTDTQYF
cdr3_nt: TGTGCCAGCAGCCCCCGGGGGAGTCCCACAGATACGCAGTATTTT

j_call: TRBJ2-1
clone_size: many
v_call: TRBV5-6
d_call: .
cdr3_aa: CASSGLLYNEQFF
cdr3_nt: TGTGCCAGCAGCGGACTTCTCTACAATGAGCAGTTCTTC

j_call: TRBJ1-2
clone_size: once
v_call: TRBV6-5
d_call: .
cdr3_aa: CASSPLLAAGGYTF
cdr3_nt: TGTGCCAGCAGTCCACTCTTGGCCGCCGGCGGCTACACCTTC

j_call: TRBJ2-1
clone_size: .
v_call: TRBV7-9
d_call: .
cdr3_aa: CASSEGRGYNEQFF
cdr3_nt: TGTGCCAGCAGCGAGGGACGGGGCTACAATGAGCAGTTCTTC

j_call: TRBJ2-7
clone_size: once
v_call: TRBV25-1
d_call: TRBD1
cdr3_aa: CASSDKDRHWEQYF
cdr3_nt: TGTGCCAGCAGTGATAAGGACAGGCATTGGGAGCAGTACTTC

j_call: TRBJ2-7
clone_size: .
v_call: TRBV7-2
d_call: TRBD2
cdr3_aa: CASSSQPGLAGLYEQYF
cdr3_nt: TGTGCCAGCAGCTCTCAACCGGGACTAGCGGGACTTTACGAGCAGTACTTC